This T cell receptor beta chain originates from a study of shared clonotypes between healthy human individuals. The assay was immunoSEQ multiplex PCR, and TCRdb's table has in-frame clones only and misses some. Of about half a million clones detected, approximately 78% appear once; the ten largest clones hold 9.5% to 15%. The origin of this receptor is a middle-aged woman in good health. Some clones in this sample may be carry-over from other donors' samples. The specimen was PBMCs.

The CDR3 sequence: CASISPGGREGAYEQYF. The CDR3 DNA follows: TGTGCCAGCATATCCCCCGGCGGGCGGGAGGGAGCCTACGAGCAGTACTTC. The chain joins TRBV28 to TRBJ2-7, with 9 bases aligning to TRBD2. Germline-derived CDR1 and CDR2 are MDHEN and SYDVKM. V shed 7 bases, J shed 2 bases, and the junction held 15 bases outside the gene matches. This CDR3 has 17 residues.